This T cell receptor (beta chain) stems from a study of shared clonotypes between healthy human individuals. For the study at large: Donors had three CD4 naive, three CD4 memory, two CD8 naive and one CD8 memory plate apiece.

The test was conducted at deep level. This table comes from immunoSEQ multiplex PCR, and its TCRdb copy is limited to in-frame clones, with some not included. The sample lists 1.5 million to 2.5 million clones, about 95% occurring once. The CDR3 loop spans 16 amino acids. Germline V gives CDR1 SNHLY, CDR2 FYNNEI. The V segment lost 1 base and the J segment 0 bases; nucleotides outside the gene matches: 3. CD45RO-negative, CCR7-positively selected cells formed the naive CD8 fraction, excluding terminally differentiated effector memory CD45RA+ cells. Every donor, a Caucasian adult, lived in Nashville, Tennessee.

J is TRBJ2-5 and V is TRBV2; 9 bases match TRBD1. The sample comprised naive CD8+ T cells sorted from blood. The TCR comes from a man aged 18-30 years in good health. CDR3: CASSEGTGVYQETQYF. The CDR3 coding sequence is TGTGCCAGCAGTGAAGGGACAGGGGTGTACCAAGAGACCCAGTACTTC.